This TCR beta chain was documented in a study of blood T cell repertoires in COVID-19. TCRdb's table, derived via immunoSEQ multiplex PCR, lists solely in-frame clones and lacks some. Counted here are 200,000 to 300,000 clones, over 70% occurring once; the ten biggest clones make up over 3%. CDR3 length: 14 residues. Germline loops: CDR1 KGHDR, CDR2 SFDVKD. V was clipped by 4 bases and J by 4 bases, with 12 bases between them. The rearrangement uses TRBV24-1 and TRBJ1-2; maybe TRBD1 (5 bases). The clonotype comes from a middle-aged woman who had been exposed to COVID-19. The sample taken for sequencing was PBMCs or T cells enriched from blood (not recorded which). This chain's CDR3 is CATSDSGPFYGYTF. In DNA form, the CDR3 reads TGTGCCACCAGTGACTCAGGGCCTTTCTATGGCTACACCTTC.